The T cell receptor (beta chain) under discussion was sequenced for a study of OX40 agonist ivuxolimab in advanced cancers. Study information: Having had anti-PD-1, anti-PD-L1 or anti-CTLA-4 therapy before was allowed, and roughly 39% had some. Whole-study findings and limits: Antigens targeted by the expanded peripheral T cells were not determined. Normalized T-cell clonal expansion was also low in a subset of nonresponders.

As concerns this clone: The target antigen is unknown.

In germline, CDR1 is SEHNR, CDR2 FQNEAQ (reference sequence). Unmatched junction bases numbered 2, after V lost 3 bases and J lost 3 bases. The CDR3 loop spans 15 amino acids. Clones were sequenced by immunoSEQ multiplex PCR, and TCRdb holds only the in-frame ones, with some missing. The table lists tens of thousands of clones, more than 80% of them singletons. This clonotype originated in an adult with an advanced solid tumor such as melanoma, head and neck, liver or kidney cancer. This sample comprised CD4+ or CD8+ T cells sorted from blood, obtained in a trial of the OX40 agonist ivuxolimab. The J gene is TRBJ2-2, the V gene TRBV7-9; 9 bases are a match to TRBD1. CDR3: CASSLGQGDTGELFF. CDR3 DNA: TGTGCCAGCAGCTTGGGACAGGGAGACACCGGGGAGCTGTTTTTT.